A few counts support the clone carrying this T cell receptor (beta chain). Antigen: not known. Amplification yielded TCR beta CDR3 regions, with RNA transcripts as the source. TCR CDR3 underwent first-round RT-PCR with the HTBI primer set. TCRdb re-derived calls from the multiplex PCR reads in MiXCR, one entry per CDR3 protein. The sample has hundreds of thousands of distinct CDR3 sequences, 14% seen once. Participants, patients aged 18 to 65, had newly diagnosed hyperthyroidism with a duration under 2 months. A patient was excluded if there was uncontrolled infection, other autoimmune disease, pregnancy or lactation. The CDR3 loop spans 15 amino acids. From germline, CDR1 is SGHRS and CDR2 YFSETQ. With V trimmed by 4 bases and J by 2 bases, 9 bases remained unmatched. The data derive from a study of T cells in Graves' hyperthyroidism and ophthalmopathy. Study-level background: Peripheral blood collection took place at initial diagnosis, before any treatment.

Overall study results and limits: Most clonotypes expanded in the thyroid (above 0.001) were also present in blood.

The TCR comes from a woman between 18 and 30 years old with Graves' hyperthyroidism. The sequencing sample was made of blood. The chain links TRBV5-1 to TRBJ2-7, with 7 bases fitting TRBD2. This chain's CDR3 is CASSLGPGLTYEQYF. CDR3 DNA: TGCGCCAGCAGCCTGGGACCGGGACTAACCTACGAGCAGTACTTC.